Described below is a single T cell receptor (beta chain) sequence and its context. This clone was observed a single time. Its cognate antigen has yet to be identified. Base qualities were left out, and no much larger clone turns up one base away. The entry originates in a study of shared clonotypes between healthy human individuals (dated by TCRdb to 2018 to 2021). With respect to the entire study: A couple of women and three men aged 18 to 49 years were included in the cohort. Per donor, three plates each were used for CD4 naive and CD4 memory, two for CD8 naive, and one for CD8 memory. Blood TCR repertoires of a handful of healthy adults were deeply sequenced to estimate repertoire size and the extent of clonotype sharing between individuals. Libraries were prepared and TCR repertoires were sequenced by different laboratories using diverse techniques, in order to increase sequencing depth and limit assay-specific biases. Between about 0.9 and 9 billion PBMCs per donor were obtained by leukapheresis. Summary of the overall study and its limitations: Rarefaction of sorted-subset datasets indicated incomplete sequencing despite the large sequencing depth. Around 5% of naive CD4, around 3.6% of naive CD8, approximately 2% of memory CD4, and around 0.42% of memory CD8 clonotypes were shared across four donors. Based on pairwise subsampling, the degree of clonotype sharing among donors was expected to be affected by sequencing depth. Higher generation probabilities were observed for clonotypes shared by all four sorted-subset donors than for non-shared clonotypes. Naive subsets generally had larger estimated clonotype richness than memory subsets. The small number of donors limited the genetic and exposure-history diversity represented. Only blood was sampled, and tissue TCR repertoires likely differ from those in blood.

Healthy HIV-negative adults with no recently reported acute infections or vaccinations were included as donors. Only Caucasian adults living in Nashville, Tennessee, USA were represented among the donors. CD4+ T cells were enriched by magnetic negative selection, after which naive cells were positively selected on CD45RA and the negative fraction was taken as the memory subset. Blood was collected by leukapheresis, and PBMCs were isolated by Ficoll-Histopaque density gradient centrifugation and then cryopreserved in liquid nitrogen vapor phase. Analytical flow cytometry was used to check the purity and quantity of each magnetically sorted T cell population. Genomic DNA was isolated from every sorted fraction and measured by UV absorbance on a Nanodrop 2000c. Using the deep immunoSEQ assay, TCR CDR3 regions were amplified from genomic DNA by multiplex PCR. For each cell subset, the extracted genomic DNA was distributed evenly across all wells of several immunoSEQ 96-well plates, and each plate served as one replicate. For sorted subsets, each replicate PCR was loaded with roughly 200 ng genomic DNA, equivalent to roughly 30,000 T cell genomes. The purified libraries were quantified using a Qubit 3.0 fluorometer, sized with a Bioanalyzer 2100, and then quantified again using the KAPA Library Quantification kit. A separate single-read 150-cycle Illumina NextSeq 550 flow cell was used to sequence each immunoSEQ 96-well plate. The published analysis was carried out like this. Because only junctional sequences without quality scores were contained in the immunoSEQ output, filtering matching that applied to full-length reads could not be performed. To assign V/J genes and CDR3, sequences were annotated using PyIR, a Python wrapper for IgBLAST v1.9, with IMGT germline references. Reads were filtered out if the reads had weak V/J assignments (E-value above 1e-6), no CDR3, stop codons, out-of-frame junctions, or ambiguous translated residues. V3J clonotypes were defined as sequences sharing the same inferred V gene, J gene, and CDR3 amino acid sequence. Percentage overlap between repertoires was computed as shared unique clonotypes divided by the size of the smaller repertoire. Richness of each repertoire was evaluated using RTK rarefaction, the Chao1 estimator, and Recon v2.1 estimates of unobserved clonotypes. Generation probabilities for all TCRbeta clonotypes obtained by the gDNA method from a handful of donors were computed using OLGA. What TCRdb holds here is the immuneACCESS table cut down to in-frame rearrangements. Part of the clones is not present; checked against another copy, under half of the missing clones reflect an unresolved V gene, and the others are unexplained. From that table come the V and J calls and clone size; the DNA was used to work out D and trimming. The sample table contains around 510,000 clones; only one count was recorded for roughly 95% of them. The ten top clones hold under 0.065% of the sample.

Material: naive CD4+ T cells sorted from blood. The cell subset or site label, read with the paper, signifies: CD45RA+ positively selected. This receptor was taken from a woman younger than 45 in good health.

The CDR3 is CASRSSTDTQYF. The sequenced DNA is TGCGCCAGCAGAAGTAGCACAGATACGCAGTATTTT. The chain links TRBV5-1 with TRBJ2-3, with the D segment identity uncertain. According to the germline V gene, CDR1 reads SGHRS and CDR2 reads YFSETQ. The CDR3 contains 12 residues, cysteine and phenylalanine counted. Only the CDR3 part of the read is kept: 36 bases, read in frame from the first base. V drops 5 bases and J drops 0 bases, leaving 4 bases in between.